This is a list of T cell receptor beta chains from one sample in a study of regulatory T cells in long-lasting Graves disease. From the multiplex PCR reads, TCRdb called clonotypes with MiXCR, one entry per CDR3 protein. Of fewer than 400,000 distinct CDR3 sequences listed, about 18% are singletons. This specimen was peripheral blood mononuclear cells (PBMCs), taken when the disease was refractory, from a patient treated with antithyroid drugs. Source of these receptors: a female donor with Graves disease. Each CDR3 is given with its conserved first and last residue. D genes are given only for firm matches. Clone size is given for some rows only: seen once, a few or many times, or a class if the clone is expanded.

cdr3_aa: CASSLRGNSNYGYTF
cdr3_nt: TGTGCCAGCAGCCTCAGGGGGAATTCTAACTATGGCTACACCTTC
cdr3_length: 15
d_call: TRBD1
v_call: TRBV28
j_call: TRBJ1-2
clone_size: many

cdr3_aa: CASSLGQTQYF
cdr3_nt: TGTGCCAGCAGTCTAGGACAGACCCAGTACTTC
cdr3_length: 11
d_call: .
v_call: TRBV6-1
j_call: TRBJ2-5
clone_size: .

cdr3_aa: CASRTGTSPEQYF
cdr3_nt: TGTGCCAGCAGAACCGGGACTAGCCCTGAGCAGTACTTC
cdr3_length: 13
d_call: TRBD2
v_call: TRBV12-3/TRBV12-4
j_call: TRBJ2-7
clone_size: many

cdr3_aa: CASSSPGTIRLGEQYF
cdr3_nt: TGTGCCAGCAGCTCCCCAGGGACCATTCGTTTGGGGGAGCAGTACTTC
cdr3_length: 16
d_call: .
v_call: TRBV7-4
j_call: TRBJ2-7
clone_size: .

cdr3_aa: CASSDKPRGGNQPQHF
cdr3_nt: TGTGCCAGCAGTGATAAGCCGCGGGGGGGCAATCAGCCCCAGCATTTT
cdr3_length: 16
d_call: .
v_call: TRBV6-1
j_call: TRBJ1-5
clone_size: .

cdr3_aa: CASSSRDGQSSYEQYF
cdr3_nt: TGTGCCAGCAGTTCCCGGGACGGCCAAAGCTCCTACGAGCAGTACTTC
cdr3_length: 16
d_call: .
v_call: TRBV6-2/TRBV6-3
j_call: TRBJ2-7
clone_size: many

cdr3_aa: CASSARGGLYSPLHF
cdr3_nt: TGTGCCAGCAGCGCCAGGGGGGGTTTGTACTCACCCCTCCACTTT
cdr3_length: 15
d_call: TRBD1
v_call: TRBV25-1
j_call: TRBJ1-6
clone_size: .

cdr3_aa: CASSPDGSYEQYF
cdr3_nt: TGCGCCAGCAGCCCGGACGGCTCCTACGAGCAGTACTTC
cdr3_length: 13
d_call: .
v_call: TRBV11-2
j_call: TRBJ2-7
clone_size: many

cdr3_aa: CASKAGTGGSEAFF
cdr3_nt: TGCGCCAGCAAGGCCGGGACAGGGGGCTCTGAAGCTTTCTTT
cdr3_length: 14
d_call: TRBD1
v_call: TRBV5-1
j_call: TRBJ1-1
clone_size: few

cdr3_aa: CASSPGRARSVNEKLFF
cdr3_nt: TGTGCCAGCTCCCCTGGTCGGGCCCGGAGCGTTAATGAAAAACTGTTTTTT
cdr3_length: 17
d_call: .
v_call: TRBV7-2
j_call: TRBJ1-4
clone_size: few

cdr3_aa: CASSTDRVDNSPLHF
cdr3_nt: TGTGCCAGCAGCACGGACAGGGTCGATAATTCACCCCTCCACTTT
cdr3_length: 15
d_call: TRBD1
v_call: TRBV6-1
j_call: TRBJ1-6
clone_size: .

cdr3_aa: CASSSSTSGRAGYEQYF
cdr3_nt: TGTGCCAGCAGCTCCTCGACTAGCGGGAGGGCCGGGTACGAGCAGTACTTC
cdr3_length: 17
d_call: TRBD2
v_call: TRBV7-9
j_call: TRBJ2-7
clone_size: few

cdr3_aa: CASSRMGYTEAFF
cdr3_nt: TGTGCCAGCAGCCGGATGGGGTACACTGAAGCTTTCTTT
cdr3_length: 13
d_call: .
v_call: TRBV7-9
j_call: TRBJ1-1
clone_size: few

cdr3_aa: CASTSGTPYEQYF
cdr3_nt: TGTGCCAGCACTAGCGGCACCCCCTACGAGCAGTACTTC
cdr3_length: 13
d_call: TRBD2
v_call: TRBV28
j_call: TRBJ2-7
clone_size: many

cdr3_aa: CAWDTGLMGEKLFF
cdr3_nt: TGTGCCTGGGACACCGGCCTCATGGGTGAAAAACTGTTTTTT
cdr3_length: 14
d_call: .
v_call: TRBV30
j_call: TRBJ1-4
clone_size: many

cdr3_aa: CASSLFQKGSPLHF
cdr3_nt: TGTGCCAGCAGCTTATTCCAGAAGGGGTCACCCCTCCACTTT
cdr3_length: 14
d_call: .
v_call: TRBV7-3
j_call: TRBJ1-6
clone_size: many

cdr3_aa: CTSSPQPAEGRAFF
cdr3_nt: TGTACCAGCTCACCCCAACCCGCCGAGGGTAGAGCTTTCTTT
cdr3_length: 14
d_call: .
v_call: TRBV18
j_call: TRBJ1-1
clone_size: .

cdr3_aa: CASSHTGRYEQYF
cdr3_nt: TGTGCCAGCAGTCATACCGGGCGCTACGAGCAGTACTTC
cdr3_length: 13
d_call: .
v_call: TRBV6-2/TRBV6-3
j_call: TRBJ2-7
clone_size: many

cdr3_aa: CSAREPGRMLGTQYF
cdr3_nt: TGCAGTGCTAGAGAGCCGGGACGTATGCTGGGTACGCAGTATTTT
cdr3_length: 15
d_call: .
v_call: TRBV20-1
j_call: TRBJ2-3
clone_size: few

cdr3_aa: CASSQEGLLAKNIQYF
cdr3_nt: TGTGCCAGCAGCCAAGAGGGACTATTAGCCAAAAACATTCAGTACTTC
cdr3_length: 16
d_call: TRBD2
v_call: TRBV3-1
j_call: TRBJ2-4
clone_size: .

cdr3_aa: CASSQIYGFTEAFF
cdr3_nt: TGCGCCAGCAGCCAAATTTATGGATTTACTGAAGCTTTCTTT
cdr3_length: 14
d_call: .
v_call: TRBV4-1
j_call: TRBJ1-1
clone_size: .